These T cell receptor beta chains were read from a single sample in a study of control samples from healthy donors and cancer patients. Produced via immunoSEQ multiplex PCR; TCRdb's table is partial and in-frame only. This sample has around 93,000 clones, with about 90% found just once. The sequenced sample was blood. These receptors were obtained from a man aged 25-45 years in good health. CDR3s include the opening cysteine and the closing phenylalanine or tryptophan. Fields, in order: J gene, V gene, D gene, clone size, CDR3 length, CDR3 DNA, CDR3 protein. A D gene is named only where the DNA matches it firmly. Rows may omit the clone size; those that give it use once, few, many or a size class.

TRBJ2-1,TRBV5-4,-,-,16,TGTGCCAGCAGCTGGATAAGGTCGGGAGCTTACAATGAGCAGTTCTTC,CASSWIRSGAYNEQFF
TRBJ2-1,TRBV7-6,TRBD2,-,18,TGTGCCAGCAGCTTATTAGGCGGACTAGCGGGAGACCTTAATGAGCAGTTCTTC,CASSLLGGLAGDLNEQFF
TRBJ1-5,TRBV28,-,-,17,TGTGCCAGCAGTTTGAGATCAGGAGGGGCCGTAGGTCAGCCCCAGCATTTT,CASSLRSGGAVGQPQHF
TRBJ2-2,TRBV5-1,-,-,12,TGCGCCAGCAGCTTCGACACCGGGGAGCTGTTTTTT,CASSFDTGELFF
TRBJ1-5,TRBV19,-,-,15,TGTGCCAGTACCCAGGTTGGAAATAGCAATCAGCCCCAGCATTTT,CASTQVGNSNQPQHF
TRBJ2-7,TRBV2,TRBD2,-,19,TGTGCCAGCAGGCTTATTGCGACTAGCGGGACCCTACCCACCTACGAGCAGTACTTC,CASRLIATSGTLPTYEQYF
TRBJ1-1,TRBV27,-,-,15,TGTGCCAGCAGTTTTTCCTGGGATGGGAACACTGAAGCTTTCTTT,CASSFSWDGNTEAFF
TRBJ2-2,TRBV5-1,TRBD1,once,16,TGCGCCAGTAGATTGGGGACAGATACGAACACCGGGGAGCTGTTTTTT,CASRLGTDTNTGELFF
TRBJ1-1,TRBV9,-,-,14,TGTGCCAGCAGCGTGACGGACGTGAACACTGAAGCTTTCTTT,CASSVTDVNTEAFF
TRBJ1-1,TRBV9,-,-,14,TGTGCCAGCAGCGGAAGCAGGGTAGACGCTGAAGCTTTCTTT,CASSGSRVDAEAFF
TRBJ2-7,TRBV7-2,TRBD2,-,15,TGTGCCAGCAGCGTGCTAGCGGGAGAGAGTGCCGAGCAGTACTTC,CASSVLAGESAEQYF
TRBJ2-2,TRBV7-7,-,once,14,TGTGCCAGCAGCTTGGGGGTTAACGCCGGGGAGCTGTTTTTT,CASSLGVNAGELFF
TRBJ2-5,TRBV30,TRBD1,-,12,TGTGCCTGGCGGGGACAGCAAGAGACCCAGTACTTC,CAWRGQQETQYF
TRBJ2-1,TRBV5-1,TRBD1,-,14,TGCGCCAGCACCCGAGGGGGCGCCGACAATGAGCAGTTCTTC,CASTRGGADNEQFF
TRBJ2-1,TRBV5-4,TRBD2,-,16,TGTGCCAGCAGCCGAGCCCGACTAGCGGGTTACAATGAGCAGTTCTTC,CASSRARLAGYNEQFF
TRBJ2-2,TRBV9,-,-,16,TGTGCCAGCAGCCCAACAGGGTCGGTGAACACCGGGGAGCTGTTTTTT,CASSPTGSVNTGELFF
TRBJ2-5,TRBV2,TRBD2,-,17,TGTGCCAGCAGAGCGGGACTAGCGGGACGGGGCAGGGAGACCCAGTACTTC,CASRAGLAGRGRETQYF
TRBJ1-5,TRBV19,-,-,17,TGTGCCAGTAGTCCAGGAGGGGGACGGGGCTTCAATCAGCCCCAGCATTTT,CASSPGGGRGFNQPQHF
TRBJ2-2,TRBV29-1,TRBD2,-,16,TGCAGCGTGGCCCGGGCAGCGGGAGGTAACACCGGGGAGCTGTTTTTT,CSVARAAGGNTGELFF
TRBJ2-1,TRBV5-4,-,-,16,TGTGCCAGCAGCAAGGGAGGGACACAAGTTCTCAATGAGCAGTTCTTC,CASSKGGTQVLNEQFF
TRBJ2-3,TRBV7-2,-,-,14,TGTGCCAGCAGCTTAGGGGTGGGTGGGTATACGCAGTATTTT,CASSLGVGGYTQYF
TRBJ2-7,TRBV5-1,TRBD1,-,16,TGCGCCAGCAGCTTGAGTCCCGGGACAGGGGGCTTCGAGCAGTACTTC,CASSLSPGTGGFEQYF
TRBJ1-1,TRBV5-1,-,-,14,TGCGCCAGCAGCTCCAGTGGGCGGCACACTGAAGCTTTCTTT,CASSSSGRHTEAFF
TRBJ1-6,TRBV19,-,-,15,TGTGCCAGTAGTATCCAGGTCTGGACTAATTCACCCCTCCACTTT,CASSIQVWTNSPLHF
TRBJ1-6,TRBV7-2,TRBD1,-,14,TGTGCCAGCAGCTCCGGGACAGGGCATTCACCCCTCCACTTT,CASSSGTGHSPLHF
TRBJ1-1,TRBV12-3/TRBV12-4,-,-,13,TGTGCCAGCAGTTTAGTCAGGGTCACTGAAGCTTTCTTT,CASSLVRVTEAFF
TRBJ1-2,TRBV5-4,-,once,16,TGTGCCAGCAGCTCTAAACTCTGGACAGCTAACTATGGCTACACCTTC,CASSSKLWTANYGYTF
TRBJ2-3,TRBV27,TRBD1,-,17,TGTGCCAGCCGTCCCCTCGACAGGGATTATAGCGCAGATACGCAGTATTTT,CASRPLDRDYSADTQYF
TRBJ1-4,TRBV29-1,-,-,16,TGCAGCGTTGAAGACGATACCGGGACAACTAATGAAAAACTGTTTTTT,CSVEDDTGTTNEKLFF
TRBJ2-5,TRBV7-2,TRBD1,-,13,TGTGCCAGCAGCCCCGGACAGGAAGAGACCCAGTACTTC,CASSPGQEETQYF
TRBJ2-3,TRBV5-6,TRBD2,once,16,TGTGCCAGCAGCTTGGGCCCGGGACTAGCGGGTGGAATACAGTATTTT,CASSLGPGLAGGIQYF
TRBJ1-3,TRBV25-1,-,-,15,TGTGCCAGCAGTTGGGGGCAGGGTTTGAGAAACACCATATATTTT,CASSWGQGLRNTIYF
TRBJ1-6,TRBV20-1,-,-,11,TGCAGTGCGGCACATAATTCACCCCTCCACTTT,CSAAHNSPLHF
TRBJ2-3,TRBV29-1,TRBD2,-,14,TGCAGCGTTGAAATAGCGGGAGTAAAAGATACGCAGTATTTT,CSVEIAGVKDTQYF